The 32 T cell receptor beta chains below were found in one sample sequenced in a study of T cell repertoires in cytomegalovirus infection. TCRdb called the reads again in MiXCR, with one record for every CDR3 protein. Among under 600,000 distinct CDR3 sequences listed, about 15% were seen once. The sample was CD8+ T cells from PBMCs. The receptors shown here come from a human donor in good health (CMV status not recorded). Some clones in this sample may be carry-over from other donors' samples.

The genes are TRBV6-2 or TRBV6-3 and TRBJ2-1, with TRBD1 matching over 9 bases. The J segment lost 2 bases and the V segment lost 6 bases, leaving 14 bases of the junction unmatched. The CDR3 contains 18 residues. The V gene's germline CDR1 is MNHEY and CDR2 SVGEGT. CDR3 protein: CASRIRDRELLAYNEQFF. Here the CDR3 DNA reads TGTGCCAGCAGGATCCGGGACAGGGAACTCCTAGCCTACAATGAGCAGTTCTTC.

This clonotype was recorded many times. The chain combines TRBV6-5 with TRBJ1-1, with D unclear. V gave up 0 bases and J gave up 1 base, with 9 bases separating them. Germline V gene lookup returns CDR1 MNHEY and CDR2 SVGAGI. This CDR3 contains 15 residues. The CDR3 here is CASSYSASPNTEAFF. DNA of the CDR3: TGTGCCAGCAGTTACTCCGCCAGCCCGAACACTGAAGCTTTCTTT.

This clonotype showed up just a few times. The genes are TRBV28 and TRBJ1-4; 10 bases are a match to TRBD1. Per germline, CDR1 MDHEN and CDR2 SYDVKM. This CDR3 is built from 17 residues. V shed 5 bases and J 4 bases; nucleotides not matched to a gene: 10. CDR3 loop: CASSPGTGAVFNEKLFF. The CDR3, as DNA: TGTGCCAGCAGTCCCGGGACAGGGGCCGTCTTTAATGAAAAACTGTTTTTT. Combining the CDR3 with reference TRBV28 and TRBJ1-4 gives the whole variable domain DVKVTQSSRYLVKRTGEKVFLECVQDMDHENMFWYRQDPGLGLRLIYFSYDVKMKEKGDIPEGYSVSREKKERFSLILESASTNQTSMYLCASSPGTGAVFNEKLFFGSGTQLSVL.

The table lists this clonotype with many counts. V usage is TRBV7-9 and J usage is TRBJ2-7, with 7 bases fitting TRBD2. The J segment lost 2 bases and the V segment lost 3 bases, leaving 4 bases of the junction unmatched. Germline values: CDR1 SEHNR, CDR2 FQNEAQ (reference sequence). The CDR3 loop spans 14 amino acids. CDR3 sequence: CASSFPGGAYEQYF. The CDR3 coding sequence is TGTGCCAGCAGCTTCCCGGGAGGAGCCTACGAGCAGTACTTC. The full variable domain, completed using reference TRBV7-9 and TRBJ2-7, is DTGVSQNPRHKITKRGQNVTFRCDPISEHNRLYWYRQTLGQGPEFLTYFQNEAQLEKSRLLSDRFSAERPKGSFSTLEIQRTEQGDSAMYLCASSFPGGAYEQYFGPGTRLTVT.

Remarks on this clonotype: This is likely a read error, given that the CDR3 carries no conserved phenylalanine or tryptophan at its end. The DNA is omitted, as the CDR3 cannot be located on it reliably, and the CDR3 follows TCRdb's listing. The CDR3 sequence is CASSWSGEAYNEQLL. The chain carries TRBV7-2 and TRBJ2-1; TRBD2, the D gene given by the table, was not confirmed from the DNA. The CDR3 spans 15 residues, counting both ends. Germline-derived CDR1 and CDR2 are SGHTA and FQGNSA.

This clonotype came up a few times. The chain has TRBV28 and TRBJ2-7; 7 bases match TRBD1. J gave up 3 bases and V 6 bases, and 8 bases lay outside the gene matches. This CDR3 comprises 14 residues. The germline CDR1 and CDR2 sequences are MDHEN and SYDVKM. CDR3 in DNA: TGTGCCAGCAGACCGGGACAGCTGAGCTACGAGCAGTACTTC. As protein: CASRPGQLSYEQYF.

At least ten counts were recorded for this clonotype. J is TRBJ2-1 and V is TRBV29-1; D is uncertain. Germline V lookup: CDR1 SQVTM, CDR2 ANQGSEA. The CDR3 is made up of 12 amino acids. V was pared by 4 bases and J by 5 bases, with 9 bases between. CDR3 nucleotide sequence: TGCAGCGTTGGACACGGAGACAATGAGCAGTTCTTC. Protein product: CSVGHGDNEQFF.

This clonotype was found many times. This chain links TRBV28 with TRBJ1-1; weak D call: TRBD1 (6 bases). The CDR3 sequence is 16 residues long. Germline CDR1 reads MDHEN; CDR2 reads SYDVKM. Trimming stripped 1 base from V and 3 bases from J, with 15 bases between. In nucleotides, the CDR3 is TGTGCCAGCAGTTTATTAAGGGGGGAGTTGCACACTGAAGCTTTCTTT. It codes for CASSLLRGELHTEAFF.

The chain uses TRBV5-1 and TRBJ2-3; 11 bases match TRBD1. V lost 0 bases, J lost 5 bases, and 2 bases stayed unmatched. CDR1 and CDR2 (germline): SGHRS, YFSETQ. The CDR3 is 15 amino acids. The CDR3 sequence is CASSLDGTGGDTQYF. For the CDR3, the DNA is TGCGCCAGCAGCTTGGATGGGACAGGGGGAGATACGCAGTATTTT.

This clonotype has more than one count but fewer than ten. The V gene is TRBV5-6, the J gene TRBJ2-7; 12 nucleotides match TRBD2. This CDR3 comprises 15 residues. CDR1 is SGHDT, CDR2 YYEEEE, per germline. J was trimmed by 3 bases and V by 6 bases; bases with no gene match: 7. The chain's CDR3 is CASTQVTSGGYEQYF. CDR3 DNA sequence: TGTGCCAGCACCCAGGTGACTAGCGGGGGCTACGAGCAGTACTTC.

The rearrangement uses TRBV2 and TRBJ2-5; TRBD1 matches at 8 bases. V shed 6 bases and J 4 bases; nucleotides not matched to a gene: 7. This CDR3 comprises 14 residues. Germline V gives CDR1 SNHLY, CDR2 FYNNEI. The CDR3 spells CASSGTGNGETQYF. The CDR3 nucleotides are TGTGCCAGCAGCGGGACAGGCAACGGAGAGACCCAGTACTTC. The entire variable domain, with the rest obtained from reference TRBV2 and TRBJ2-5, is as follows: EPEVTQTPSHQVTQMGQEVILRCVPISNHLYFYWYRQILGQKVEFLVSFYNNEISEKSEIFDDQFSVERPDGSNFTLKIRSTKLEDSAMYFCASSGTGNGETQYFGPGTRLLVL.

The chain employs TRBV9 and TRBJ1-5; a possible D gene is TRBD1 (5 bases). Germline lookup yields CDR1 SGDLS and CDR2 YYNGEE. Trimming removed 6 bases at V and 4 bases at J, with 17 bases between. CDR3 length equals 15 residues. Here the CDR3 reads CASNSAGGGNQPQHF. CDR3 bases: TGTGCCAGCAATTCCGCCGGGGGAGGTAATCAGCCCCAGCATTTT.

This clonotype came up a few times. V and J are TRBV12-3 or TRBV12-4 and TRBJ1-5; D may be TRBD1 (5 bases). The V end was cut by 2 bases, the J end by 5 bases, with 19 bases between. This CDR3 spans 17 amino acids. CDR3 sequence (DNA): TGTGCCAGCAGTTTAAGCGGGACGGTCGAGGGTCATCAGCCCCAGCATTTT. It codes for CASSLSGTVEGHQPQHF.

J is TRBJ1-5 and V is TRBV27, with no clear D. This CDR3 spans 15 amino acids. Germline V lookup: CDR1 MNHEY, CDR2 SMNVEV (reference sequence). Trimming took 6 bases from V and 2 from J, leaving 14 bases between them. CDR3 nucleotides: TGTGCCAGCAGACGGGAACGGGGTGGCAATCAGCCCCAGCATTTT. This sequence encodes CASRRERGGNQPQHF.

This clonotype was counted ten times or more. This rearrangement joins TRBV6-1 to TRBJ2-2; TRBD1 might be the D (6 bases). The CDR3 spans 15 residues. CDR1 is MNHNS, CDR2 SASEGT, per germline. Deletions cut 3 bases from V and 3 bases from J, with 11 bases between. In nucleotides, the CDR3 is TGTGCCAGCAGTGAGGGGGCGGAGGACACCGGGGAGCTGTTTTTT. Protein: CASSEGAEDTGELFF.

The chain carries TRBV20-1 and TRBJ2-1; tentative D call: TRBD2 (6 bases). Trimming left V 6 bases short and J 0 bases short, with 15 bases between. Germline V lookup: CDR1 DFQATT, CDR2 SNEGSKA (reference sequence). The CDR3 has 15 amino acids. The CDR3 region has the DNA TGCAGTGCCCTCCAGTCGACTAGCTCCTACAATGAGCAGTTCTTC. Translating gives CSALQSTSSYNEQFF.

This clonotype has only a few counts. The chain combines TRBV7-9 with TRBJ2-2; D unclear. The CDR3 length is 16 residues. Trimming took 3 bases from V and 3 from J, leaving 14 bases between them. Germline CDR1 reads SEHNR; CDR2 reads FQNEAQ (reference sequence). CDR3: CASSLVGSLDTGELFF. The CDR3 DNA sequence: TGTGCCAGCAGCTTGGTCGGGTCATTAGACACCGGGGAGCTGTTTTTT.

As regards this clonotype: This CDR3 fails to terminate in the conserved phenylalanine or tryptophan, so it likely reflects a read error. No DNA is shown, since the ends of the CDR3 on it are uncertain; the CDR3 is the one TCRdb lists. The chain carries TRBV7-9 and TRBJ2-1; the listed D gene, TRBD1, was not tested against the DNA. The V gene's germline CDR1 is SEHNR and CDR2 FQNEAQ (reference sequence). Inclusive of both ends, the CDR3 amounts to 15 amino acids. CDR3 sequence reads: CASSLALGQGNEQLL.

J is TRBJ1-6 and V is TRBV2; tentative D call: TRBD1 (6 bases). Germline lookup yields CDR1 SNHLY and CDR2 FYNNEI. Trimming took 3 bases from V and 7 from J, leaving 7 bases between them. This CDR3 is built from 13 residues. The CDR3 spells CASSDRGNSPLHF. DNA for the CDR3: TGTGCCAGCAGTGACAGGGGAAATTCACCCCTCCACTTT.

This clonotype was observed at least ten times. The gene calls are TRBV24-1 and TRBJ2-1; the match to TRBD2 covers 12 bases. Germline V gene sequence: CDR1 KGHDR, CDR2 SFDVKD. This CDR3 is built from 15 residues. J was trimmed by 9 bases and V by 4 bases; bases with no gene match: 6. Written as DNA, the CDR3 is TGTGCCACCAGTGAGAGGACTAGCGGGAAGATTGAGCAGTTCTTC. It codes for CATSERTSGKIEQFF.

As to this clonotype: A much larger clone differs by one base, so this may be a read error. The chain uses TRBV28 and TRBJ2-1, with TRBD2 as a possible D gene (6 bases). Germline lookup yields CDR1 MDHEN and CDR2 SYDVKM. CDR3 length: 11 amino acids. CDR3 loop: CASSPPGERFF. CDR3 nucleotides: TGTGCCAGCAGTCCACCGGGGGAGCGGTTCTTC.

This clonotype was seen ten or more times. This rearrangement joins TRBV6-1 to TRBJ2-1, with 12 bases that match TRBD2. Losses at the gene ends were 2 bases for V and 5 bases for J; bases not matched to a gene: 4. In germline, CDR1 is MNHNS, CDR2 SASEGT. The CDR3 loop spans 16 amino acids. The DNA for the CDR3 is TGTGCCAGCAGTGAATTCAGGACTAGCGGGAACAATGAGCAGTTCTTC. Residues: CASSEFRTSGNNEQFF.

Many counts were recorded for this clonotype. This rearrangement joins TRBV6-5 to TRBJ1-2; D is ambiguous. The CDR3 has 15 amino acids. Germline V gene sequence: CDR1 MNHEY, CDR2 SVGAGI. V was pared by 2 bases and J by 2 bases, with 12 bases between. The CDR3 nucleotides are TGTGCCAGCAGTTACCGGGAAGGGAGAAACTATGGCTACACCTTC. Protein sequence: CASSYREGRNYGYTF.

This clonotype was seen a few times. The V gene is TRBV10-3, the J gene TRBJ1-2; a weak D match, TRBD1 (6 bases). CDR3 length: 17 residues. V was shortened by 1 base and J by 8 bases, with 23 bases between the two germline ends. Germline V CDR1 and CDR2: ENHRY, SYGVKD. The CDR3 sequence is CAISEFHPQGRTYGYTF. In DNA, the CDR3 is TGTGCCATCAGTGAGTTTCATCCTCAGGGGAGGACCTACGGCTACACCTTC.

This clonotype was detected many times. This rearrangement joins TRBV24-1 to TRBJ2-1, with no clear D. Trimming removed 3 bases from V and 7 bases from J, with 12 bases in between. The CDR3 sequence is 14 residues long. Germline V gene data show CDR1 as KGHDR and CDR2 as SFDVKD. In DNA form, the CDR3 reads TGTGCCACCAGTGATCCTCGCTCCGGTAATGAGCAGTTCTTC. This codes for CATSDPRSGNEQFF.

This clonotype was counted between two and nine times. The chain is built from TRBV10-1 and TRBJ1-1; perhaps TRBD1 as D (5 bases). The germline CDR1 and CDR2 sequences are WNHNN and SYGVQD (reference sequence). V was trimmed by 0 bases and J by 7 bases, leaving 9 bases between them. The CDR3 covers 13 residues. This CDR3 is CASSESGGIEAFF. DNA of the CDR3: TGCGCCAGCAGTGAGTCGGGGGGGATTGAAGCTTTCTTT.

This clonotype has just a few counts. Being one base from a much bigger clone, this may be a read error. This chain connects TRBV7-4 to TRBJ1-3; D is perhaps TRBD1 (5 bases). The CDR3 is 15 residues long. The germline CDR1 and CDR2 sequences are SGHVT and SQSDAQ. The ends were cut back, 1 base at V and 0 bases at J, with 7 bases in the middle. This CDR3 reads CASSLDRCSGNTIYF. Written as DNA, the CDR3 is TGTGCCAGCAGCTTAGACAGGTGCTCTGGAAACACCATATATTTT.

This clonotype showed up many times. Here the CDR3 reads CALRSEPNTGELFF. Here the CDR3 DNA reads TGTGCCCTCAGAAGCGAGCCGAACACCGGGGAGCTGTTTTTT. J is TRBJ2-2 and V is TRBV11-2, with D unresolved. This CDR3 region has 14 residues. Germline lookup yields CDR1 SGHAT and CDR2 FQNNGV. The V end was cut by 11 bases, the J end by 0 bases, with 13 bases between.

J is TRBJ1-5 and V is TRBV9; D call uncertain. The CDR3 sequence is 14 residues long. Germline CDR1 is SGDLS and CDR2 is YYNGEE. V lost 4 bases, J lost 1 base, and 9 bases lay in between. This CDR3 reads CASSPYPSNQPQHF. DNA of the CDR3: TGTGCCAGCAGCCCGTACCCGAGCAATCAGCCCCAGCATTTT.

This sequence joins TRBV12-5 and TRBJ1-2, with D uncertain. The V gene lost 0 bases and the J gene lost 3 bases, with 8 bases spanning the gap. Germline V gene lookup returns CDR1 LGHNT and CDR2 FRNRAP. This CDR3 has 14 residues. The CDR3 DNA is TGTGCTAGTGGTTTGGTACCGGACGACTATGGCTACACCTTC. Translated: CASGLVPDDYGYTF.

This clonotype was observed a handful of times. CDR3 in amino acids: CASSLALDWELTTEAFF. The CDR3 nucleotides read TGTGCCAGCAGCTTGGCCCTGGATTGGGAGTTAACCACTGAAGCTTTCTTT. The rearrangement uses TRBV5-8 and TRBJ1-1, with D uncertain. V dropped 0 bases and J dropped 4 bases, with 19 bases sitting between them. In germline, CDR1 is SGHTS, CDR2 YDEGEE. This CDR3 has 17 amino acids. The complete variable domain, with remaining parts taken from reference TRBV5-8 and TRBJ1-1, reads EAGVTQSPTHLIKTRGQQATLRCSPISGHTSVYWYQQALGLGLQFLLWYDEGEERNRGNFPPRFSGRQFPNYSSELNVNALELEDSALYLCASSLALDWELTTEAFFGQGTRLTVV.

The chain employs TRBV5-6 and TRBJ2-1; TRBD2 matches at 8 bases. The CDR3 is 16 amino acids. V lost 1 base and J lost 3; bases outside the gene matches: 6. Germline V gives CDR1 SGHDT, CDR2 YYEEEE. For the CDR3, the DNA is TGTGCCAGCAGCTTGAAAGCGGGAGTGATCTACAATGAGCAGTTCTTC. As protein: CASSLKAGVIYNEQFF.